This is a list of T cell receptor beta chains from one sample in a study of naive and memory T cell subsets. Each CDR3 protein gets one entry after TCRdb re-called the UMI-ligation and nested PCR reads with MiXCR. Of fewer than 20,000 distinct CDR3 sequences listed, 8% to 10% were seen once; the top ten hold over 6.5%. The specimen was skin, collected from a tuberculin skin test site. The source of these receptors is an adult in good health. Each CDR3 is given with its conserved first and last residue. Each record gives: J gene, V gene, clone size, D gene, CDR3 DNA, CDR3 protein. The D gene is left open where the match is weak. Clone size appears in some rows only: once, few, many, or a class for an expanded clone.

TRBJ2-5,TRBV4-2,many,TRBD1,TGTGCCAGCAGCCCGGTTCCCGGGACAGGGCAAAAGACCCAGTACTTC,CASSPVPGTGQKTQYF
TRBJ1-1,TRBV27,few,NA,TGTGCCAGCAGTCTCACCCCCTTAATTGAAGCTTTCTTT,CASSLTPLIEAFF
TRBJ2-7,TRBV20-1,many,NA,TGCAGTGCTAGAGAAGACAGCTACGAGCAGTACTTC,CSAREDSYEQYF
TRBJ1-1,TRBV13,NA,NA,TGTGCCAGCAGCGGGGGATGGACTGAAGCTTTCTTT,CASSGGWTEAFF
TRBJ1-4,TRBV4-3,NA,NA,TGCGCCAGCAGCCGCGGCCCAAAAGATGAAAAACTGTTTTTT,CASSRGPKDEKLFF
TRBJ2-1,TRBV7-9,NA,NA,TGTGCCAGCAGCTGCCCCAATGAGCAGTTCTTC,CASSCPNEQFF
TRBJ2-7,TRBV15,NA,TRBD1,TGTGCCACCGGACAGGGAACCTCCTACGAGCAGTACTTC,CATGQGTSYEQYF
TRBJ2-5,TRBV24-1,many,TRBD1,TGTGCCACCAGTGATCGGGGACAGGGGGCAAGGGAGACCCAGTACTTC,CATSDRGQGARETQYF
TRBJ1-1,TRBV10-3,NA,NA,TGTGCCATCAGTGAGCAGGAAAAAAACACTGAAGCTTTCTTT,CAISEQEKNTEAFF
TRBJ2-3,TRBV6-2/TRBV6-3,many,NA,TGTGCCAGCAGGGGGTCGAGCACAGATACGCAGTATTTT,CASRGSSTDTQYF
TRBJ2-1,TRBV12-3/TRBV12-4,NA,TRBD2,TGTGCCAGCAGCATTGGGACTAGCGGGGGGCGGTACAATGAGCAGTTCTTC,CASSIGTSGGRYNEQFF
TRBJ1-5,TRBV7-6,few,NA,TGTGCCAGCAGCTCACCGTCAGGTAGCAATCAGCCCCAGCATTTT,CASSSPSGSNQPQHF
TRBJ2-3,TRBV11-2,NA,NA,TGTGCCAGCAGAAGTCCCACAGATACGCAGTATTTT,CASRSPTDTQYF
TRBJ2-1,TRBV25-1,many,TRBD1,TGTGCCAGCAGTGAATTTTTTTTGACCGGGACAGGGAACTACAATGAGCAGTTCTTC,CASSEFFLTGTGNYNEQFF
TRBJ2-5,TRBV12-3/TRBV12-4,medium-sized,NA,TGTGCCAGCAGTTTAGAAGGGCTGACAGGAAGAGAGACCCAGTACTTC,CASSLEGLTGRETQYF
TRBJ1-1,TRBV6-2/TRBV6-3,few,TRBD1,TGTGCCAGCAGACCCGACAGGGCGTCGAGGTGGAACACTGAAGCTTTCTTT,CASRPDRASRWNTEAFF
TRBJ2-7,TRBV7-9,many,NA,TGTGCCAGCAGCTCCCCGCGAGGGGCGGAAGAGCAGTACTTC,CASSSPRGAEEQYF
TRBJ2-5,TRBV19,many,TRBD2,TGTGCCAGCAGAGACGGGGCTAGCGGACAAGAGACCCAGTACTTC,CASRDGASGQETQYF
TRBJ2-1,TRBV11-3,many,TRBD2,TGTGCCAGCAGCACCAGCGGGGGGGCTGGGGTTGAGCAGTTCTTC,CASSTSGGAGVEQFF
TRBJ2-7,TRBV6-6,many,NA,TGTGCCAGCAGTTACCCTCATGGCGCAGGGCCCTACGAGCAGTACTTC,CASSYPHGAGPYEQYF
TRBJ1-6,TRBV21-1,few,NA,TGTGCCAGCAGCGGGTACAGGGATAGCTCCTATAATTCACCCCTCCACTTT,CASSGYRDSSYNSPLHF
TRBJ2-1,TRBV5-4,NA,NA,TGTGCCAGCAGCTACCAGGGACTGGGTAACAATGAGCAGTTCTTC,CASSYQGLGNNEQFF
TRBJ2-1,TRBV11-2,medium-sized,NA,TGTGCCAGCAGACGCGGACTAACAAAAAACAATGAGCAGTTCTTC,CASRRGLTKNNEQFF
TRBJ2-3,TRBV12-3/TRBV12-4,few,NA,TGTGCCAGCAGTTTGACCGAGCTGAATACGCAGTATTTT,CASSLTELNTQYF
TRBJ2-2,TRBV6-5,few,NA,TGTGCCAGCAGATCCGGAAGGACTGGGAACACCGGGGAGCTGTTTTTT,CASRSGRTGNTGELFF
TRBJ2-7,TRBV30,NA,TRBD1,TGTGCCTGGATTTCCCCGGGACAGGGAACCTACGAGCAGTACTTC,CAWISPGQGTYEQYF
TRBJ2-1,TRBV6-2/TRBV6-3,many,TRBD2,TGTGCCAGCAGTTTGCGGGGGGGGAACAATGAGCAGTTCTTC,CASSLRGGNNEQFF
TRBJ2-1,TRBV29-1,many,NA,TGCAGCGTTGAATTGTACAGAGGAGCCTACAATGAGCAGTTCTTC,CSVELYRGAYNEQFF
TRBJ1-4,TRBV4-1,many,NA,TGCGCCAGCAGCCATGTAGACACAGGGAATGAAAAACTGTTTTTT,CASSHVDTGNEKLFF
TRBJ1-5,TRBV6-2/TRBV6-3,few,NA,TGTGCCAGCAGTTATCCAGACTATAGCAATCAGCCCCAGCATTTT,CASSYPDYSNQPQHF
TRBJ2-3,TRBV12-3/TRBV12-4,NA,TRBD1,TGTGCCAGCAGAGGGGACAGCCGCACAGATACGCAGTATTTT,CASRGDSRTDTQYF
TRBJ1-1,TRBV9,few,TRBD1,TGTGCCAGCAGCCTCCAGGGGGGCAACACTGAAGCTTTCTTT,CASSLQGGNTEAFF
TRBJ2-1,TRBV20-1,few,NA,TGCAGTGCCACCGGGACAGCTGCGATGGGGGGGCTTAGGAATGAGCAGTTCTTC,CSATGTAAMGGLRNEQFF
TRBJ1-2,TRBV20-1,NA,TRBD1,TGCAGTGCTAGAGATTGGGACAGCTATGGCTACACCTTC,CSARDWDSYGYTF
TRBJ2-7,TRBV20-1,many,TRBD1,TGCAGTGCTGCCGGGACAGGGACCTACGAGCAGTACTTC,CSAAGTGTYEQYF
TRBJ1-1,TRBV18,many,NA,TGTGCCAGCTCACCAGAGAGGAACACTGAAGCTTTCTTT,CASSPERNTEAFF
TRBJ2-1,TRBV20-1,many,NA,TGCAGTGCTAGCGACGGGCGCAATGAGCAGTTCTTC,CSASDGRNEQFF
TRBJ2-5,TRBV14,NA,NA,TGTGCCAGCAGCCAACGACCAGCGGCAGAGGAGACCCAGTACTTC,CASSQRPAAEETQYF
TRBJ2-1,TRBV12-3/TRBV12-4,NA,TRBD1,TGTGCCAGCAGTTTGGGGACAGTTAATGAGCAGTTCTTC,CASSLGTVNEQFF
TRBJ2-1,TRBV20-1,many,NA,TGCAGTGCTAGAGATCCGGGCAGGTTTTACAATGAGCAGTTCTTC,CSARDPGRFYNEQFF
TRBJ2-7,TRBV7-9,many,NA,TGTGCCAGCAGCGAGACGGGCCCCTACGAGCAGTACTTC,CASSETGPYEQYF
TRBJ1-1,TRBV5-1,few,TRBD1,TGCGCCAGCAGCTTGGTGGGACAGGGTTCCACTGAAGCTTTCTTT,CASSLVGQGSTEAFF
TRBJ1-5,TRBV30,few,NA,TGTGCCTGGAGTCTCTCGGGAAATCAGCCCCAGCATTTT,CAWSLSGNQPQHF
TRBJ1-4,TRBV7-2,NA,NA,TGTGCCAGCAGCTTTAAGAGTTCGGGGGGTGAAAAACTGTTTTTT,CASSFKSSGGEKLFF
TRBJ2-3,TRBV4-1,many,NA,TGCGCCAGCAGCCAATACGAGGACAGCCCTCGAAGGGGCACAGATACGCAGTATTTT,CASSQYEDSPRRGTDTQYF
TRBJ1-2,TRBV27,many,NA,TGTGCCAGCAGTTGGTCTCCTCGATCCTATGGCTACACCTTC,CASSWSPRSYGYTF
TRBJ1-1,TRBV9,NA,NA,TGTGCCAGCAGCGTAGACGTCACCTTGAACACTGAAGCTTTCTTT,CASSVDVTLNTEAFF
TRBJ2-3,TRBV4-1,many,TRBD1,TGCGCCAGCAGCCAAGAGGGGCTCGAGGGGGCCACAGATACGCAGTATTTT,CASSQEGLEGATDTQYF
TRBJ2-7,TRBV7-9,NA,NA,TGTGCCAGCAGCTTAGTCTCAGGGAGTACCTACGAGCAGTACTTC,CASSLVSGSTYEQYF
TRBJ1-2,TRBV7-2,few,TRBD1,TGTGCCAGCAGCGGGGGGACAGGGACTAACTATGGCTACACCTTC,CASSGGTGTNYGYTF
TRBJ2-7,TRBV20-1,many,NA,TGCAGTGCCAGACCCTCCTACGAGCAGTACTTC,CSARPSYEQYF